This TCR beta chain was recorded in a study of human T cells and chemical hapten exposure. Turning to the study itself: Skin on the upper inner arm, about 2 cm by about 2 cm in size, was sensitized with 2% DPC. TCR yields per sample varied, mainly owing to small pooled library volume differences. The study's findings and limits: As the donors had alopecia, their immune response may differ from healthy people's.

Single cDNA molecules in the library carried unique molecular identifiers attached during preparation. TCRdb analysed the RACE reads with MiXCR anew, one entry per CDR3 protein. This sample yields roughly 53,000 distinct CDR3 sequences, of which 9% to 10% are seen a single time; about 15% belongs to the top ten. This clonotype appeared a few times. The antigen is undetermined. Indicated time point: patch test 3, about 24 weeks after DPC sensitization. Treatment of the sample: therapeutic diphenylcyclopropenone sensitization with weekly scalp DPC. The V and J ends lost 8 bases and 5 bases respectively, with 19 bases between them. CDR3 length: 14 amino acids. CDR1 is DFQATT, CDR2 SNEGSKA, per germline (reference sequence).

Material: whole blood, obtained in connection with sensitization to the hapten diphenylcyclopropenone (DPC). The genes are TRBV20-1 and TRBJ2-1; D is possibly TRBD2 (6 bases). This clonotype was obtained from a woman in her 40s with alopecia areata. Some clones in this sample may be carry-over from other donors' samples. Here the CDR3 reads CSLQTPGGNNEQFF. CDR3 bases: TGCAGTCTTCAAACCCCCGGGGGAAACAATGAGCAGTTCTTC.